The entry below gives a single T cell receptor beta chain sequence along with its context. Its antigen is not identified. This table comes from immunoSEQ multiplex PCR, and its TCRdb copy is limited to in-frame clones, with some not included. The sample holds around 41,000 clones, approximately 70% seen once. CDR3 length: 12 amino acids. Germline V gives CDR1 MNHEY, CDR2 SMNVEV (reference sequence). The V end lost 6 bases, the J end lost 7 bases, and 9 bases lay between the germline ends. This entry belongs to a study of PD-1 blockade in classical Hodgkin lymphoma. The study's findings and limits: Significant TCR diversity gains by C4D1 occurred in CD4+ but not CD8+ cells. Anyone who began nivolumab under 1 year after ASCT was excluded. Similar baseline diversity was found in complete responders and newly diagnosed patients.

All the patients suffered relapse after autologous stem cell transplantation, and brentuximab vedotin exposure differed. Patients had relapsed/refractory classical Hodgkin lymphoma with complete response, partial response or progressive disease as best response. The source material was peripheral blood mononuclear cells (PBMCs), sampled before the second cycle of nivolumab. V and J are TRBV27 and TRBJ2-2; tentative D call: TRBD1 (5 bases). The sequence came from a human donor with classical Hodgkin lymphoma. The chain's CDR3 is CASRERGGELFF. CDR3 in DNA: TGTGCCAGCAGAGAAAGGGGCGGGGAGCTGTTTTTT.